This TCR beta chain stems from a study of CD8 T cells in Susac syndrome. Reverse transcription of roughly 0.45 to 1 ug RNA was carried out with random hexamers. TCRdb re-derived calls from the immunoSEQ multiplex PCR reads in MiXCR, one entry per CDR3 protein. Of 150,000 to 200,000 distinct CDR3 sequences listed, roughly 96% are singletons. Material: CD8+ T cells from PBMCs. The receptor was derived from a human donor with multiple sclerosis.

CDR3 sequence reads: CASSPQFWGRKNTEAFF. As DNA, the CDR3 is TGTGCCAGCTCACCGCAATTCTGGGGGCGAAAGAACACTGAAGCTTTCTTT. The rearrangement joins TRBV18 to TRBJ1-1, with D possibly matching TRBD1 (6 bases). Germline V lookup: CDR1 KGHSH, CDR2 LQKENI. This CDR3 contains 17 residues. Trimming took 3 bases from V and 1 from J, leaving 18 bases between them. Filled out from reference TRBV18 and TRBJ1-1, the complete variable domain reads NAGVMQNPRHLVRRRGQEARLRCSPMKGHSHVYWYRQLPEEGLKFMVYLQKENIIDESGMPKERFSAEFPKEGPSILRIQQVVRGDSAAYFCASSPQFWGRKNTEAFFGQGTRLTVV.